This passage covers 9 T cell receptor beta chains from one sample sequenced in a study of OX40 agonist ivuxolimab in advanced cancers. Sequenced by immunoSEQ multiplex PCR; TCRdb stores in-frame clones only, minus some. This table holds 84,000 or so clones, just over 90% found once. The material sequenced was CD4+ or CD8+ T cells sorted from blood, taken in a trial of the OX40 agonist ivuxolimab. The receptors were sampled from an adult with an advanced solid tumor such as melanoma, head and neck, liver or kidney cancer.

The chain joins TRBV6-1 to TRBJ1-1; the D gene is possibly TRBD1 (5 bases). From germline, CDR1 is MNHNS and CDR2 SASEGT. The V end lost 4 bases, the J end lost 7 bases, and 13 bases lay between the germline ends. The length of the CDR3 is 13 residues. The CDR3 reads CASSVFQGGEAFF. The CDR3 DNA reads TGTGCCAGCAGTGTTTTTCAGGGTGGTGAAGCTTTCTTT.

This clone occurred a few times. The V and J genes are TRBV7-9 and TRBJ2-3, with 10 positions matching TRBD1. Germline loops: CDR1 SEHNR, CDR2 FQNEAQ (reference sequence). Losses at the gene ends were 4 bases for V and 5 bases for J; bases not matched to a gene: 9. This CDR3 contains 16 residues. This CDR3 is CASSSYATGGLDTQYF. CDR3 DNA sequence: TGTGCCAGCAGCTCATACGCGACAGGGGGCCTAGATACGCAGTATTTT.

V usage is TRBV5-1 and J usage is TRBJ2-1, with 9 positions matching TRBD2. This CDR3 is 16 amino acids long. Germline loops: CDR1 SGHRS, CDR2 YFSETQ. V lost 0 bases and J lost 4; bases outside the gene matches: 5. CDR3 in DNA: TGCGCCAGCAGCTTGGAATGGACTAGCGATTACAATGAGCAGTTCTTC. This gives the protein CASSLEWTSDYNEQFF.

The chain links TRBV6-1 to TRBJ2-7; the D is unclear. Germline V lookup: CDR1 MNHNS, CDR2 SASEGT. V was pared by 6 bases and J by 4 bases, with 10 bases between. The CDR3 is made up of 12 amino acids. The CDR3 nucleotides are TGTGCCAGCAGGCCCAGTCTTTACGAGCAGTACTTC. This codes for CASRPSLYEQYF.

The chain has TRBV19 and TRBJ2-2; 8 bases align to TRBD2. Germline CDR1 LNHDA, CDR2 SQIVND (reference sequence). The J segment lost 5 bases and the V segment lost 4 bases, leaving 6 bases of the junction unmatched. This CDR3 has 15 residues. The CDR3 sequence is CASSRGSGGTGELFF. The CDR3 DNA sequence: TGTGCCAGTAGTAGGGGGAGCGGGGGAACCGGGGAGCTGTTTTTT.

The chain combines TRBV28 with TRBJ2-2; 10 bases align to TRBD1. J was trimmed by 5 bases and V by 6 bases; bases with no gene match: 15. CDR1 is MDHEN, CDR2 SYDVKM, per germline. The CDR3 is 18 residues long. The CDR3 nucleotides read TGTGCCAGCAGCCCCGGGACAGGGGACCCCCGGGGAACCGGGGAGCTGTTTTTT. Its protein product is CASSPGTGDPRGTGELFF.

As concerns this clone: Other DNA sequences in this specimen translate into the identical CDR3. The V call is TRBV28, the J call TRBJ2-5, with D perhaps given as TRBD1 or TRBD2 (6 bases each). Trimming left V 6 bases short and J 5 bases short, with 13 bases between. CDR3 length equals 13 residues. Germline CDR1 reads MDHEN; CDR2 reads SYDVKM. The CDR3 spells CASRATGGETQYF. For the CDR3, the DNA is TGTGCCAGCAGAGCGACAGGAGGGGAGACCCAGTACTTC.

CDR3 in amino acids: CSVNSGANVLTF. The DNA for the CDR3 is TGCAGCGTAAACTCTGGGGCCAACGTCCTGACTTTC. The chain uses TRBV29-1 and TRBJ2-6; D not certain. Germline V CDR1 and CDR2: SQVTM, ANQGSEA. The CDR3 totals 12 residues. The V gene lost 6 bases and the J gene lost 0 bases, with 3 bases spanning the gap.

The DNA of the CDR3 is TGTGCCAGCAGCAAAAGGGTCCCTCTAGCGGGGGGCACCGGGGAGCTGTTTTTT. Translation: CASSKRVPLAGGTGELFF. J is TRBJ2-2 and V is TRBV11-3; 11 bases align to TRBD2. The germline V gene encodes CDR1 SGHNT and CDR2 YENEEA. The CDR3 contains 18 residues. J gave up 4 bases and V 5 bases, and 12 bases lay outside the gene matches.